The subject of this entry is one T cell receptor beta chain. Its antigen is unknown. No base quality information exists; no much larger clone differs at one position. Healthy HIV-negative adults with no recently reported acute infections or vaccinations were included as donors. All donors were Caucasian adults living in Nashville, Tennessee, USA. CD8 memory samples were composed of magnetically selected CD45RO+ cells combined with CCR7-negative CD45RA+ effector memory (TemRA) cells. Blood was collected by leukapheresis, and PBMCs were isolated by Ficoll-Histopaque density gradient centrifugation and then cryopreserved in liquid nitrogen vapor phase. Purity and quantity of every magnetically sorted T cell population were checked by analytical flow cytometry. From each sorted fraction, genomic DNA was isolated and quantified by UV absorbance on a Nanodrop 2000c. This sample was included in a study of shared clonotypes between healthy human individuals (dated by TCRdb to the early 2020s). About the study as a whole: Three men and two women, aged 18 to 49 years, made up the cohort. Per donor, three plates each were used for CD4 naive and CD4 memory, two for CD8 naive, and one for CD8 memory. To estimate repertoire size and how much clonotype sharing occurs between individuals, the study deeply sequenced the blood TCR repertoires of five or six healthy adults. To increase sequencing depth and limit assay-specific biases, TCR repertoire library preparation and sequencing were carried out by different laboratories using diverse techniques. Per donor, leukapheresis produced somewhere between about 0.94 and 9 billion PBMCs.

Including cysteine and phenylalanine, the CDR3 has 17 amino acids. The DNA shown is the 51-base CDR3, in frame from base 1. Trimming removed 2 bases from V and 0 bases from J; the gene matches leave 4 bases unexplained. The germline V gene sets CDR1 to MGHRA and CDR2 to YSYEKL. TCR CDR3 regions were amplified from genomic DNA by multiplex PCR using the deep immunoSEQ assay. Extracted genomic DNA from each cell subset was distributed evenly across all wells of several immunoSEQ 96-well plates, and each plate was treated as a replicate. Each replicate PCR for sorted subsets received about 210 ng genomic DNA, equal to tens of thousands of T cell genomes. The purified libraries were quantified using a Qubit 3.0 fluorometer, sized with a Bioanalyzer 2100, and then quantified again using the KAPA Library Quantification kit. Every immunoSEQ 96-well plate was sequenced on a dedicated single-read 150-cycle Illumina NextSeq 550 flow cell. In the authors' own workflow: Because the immunoSEQ output included only junctional sequences and no quality scores, the filtering could not be the same as the filtering used for full-length reads. To assign V/J genes and CDR3, sequences were annotated against IMGT germline references using PyIR, a Python wrapper for IgBLAST v1.9. Reads were filtered out if the reads had weak V/J assignments (E-value above 1e-6), no CDR3, stop codons, out-of-frame junctions, or ambiguous translated residues. V3J clonotypes were defined as sequences sharing the same inferred V gene, J gene, and CDR3 amino acid sequence. Percentage overlap between repertoires was calculated by dividing the number of shared unique clonotypes by the size of the smaller repertoire. Three approaches were used to assess repertoire richness: RTK rarefaction, the Chao1 estimator, and Recon v2.1 estimates of unobserved clonotypes. OLGA was used to compute generation probabilities for all TCRbeta clonotypes that the gDNA method yielded from a few donors. TCRdb obtained this table from immuneACCESS and retained in-frame rearrangements with V and J assigned. These tables miss some clones; where compared with another copy, unresolved V genes account for less than half of the shortfall, and the remainder is unexplained. D and trimming come from the DNA, and the V and J calls and clone size come from that table. The table for this sample lists a few hundred thousand clones; 96% of them were counted only once. About 0.32% of the sample belongs to the ten largest clones.

Here is what the overall study found, with its caveats: Because the study included a small number of donors, the genetic and exposure-history diversity represented was limited. Pairwise subsampling led to the expectation that sequencing depth would affect the degree of clonotype sharing among donors. Incomplete sequencing was indicated by rarefaction of sorted-subset datasets, despite the large sequencing depth. Larger estimated clonotype richness was generally found for naive subsets than for memory subsets. Compared with non-shared clonotypes, the clonotypes found in all four sorted-subset donors had higher generation probabilities. When four donors were compared, the shared fraction of clonotypes was about 5.5% for naive CD4, 3.5% for naive CD8, about 2.5% for memory CD4, and roughly 0.4% for memory CD8. Sampling was restricted to blood, and TCR repertoires in tissues likely differ from the TCR repertoires found in blood.

The specimen was memory CD8+ T cells sorted from blood. What the cell subset or site label conveys for this sample: CD45RO+ cells pooled with CCR7-negative TemRA cells. The chain is assembled from TRBV4-1 and TRBJ2-3, and 11 junction bases match TRBD2. This clonotype originated in a man aged 30-40 years in good health. The CDR3 protein sequence reads: CASSQSLAGGSTDTQYF. The DNA is as follows: TGCGCCAGCAGCCAATCCCTAGCGGGAGGTAGCACAGATACGCAGTATTTT.